This entry features one T cell receptor (beta chain) sequence. The target of this receptor is not known. It has no much larger one-base neighbor in the sample; base qualities were not kept. From the cysteine up to the phenylalanine, the CDR3 has a length of 13 residues. Just CDR3 DNA is preserved here, 39 bases in frame from base 1. V drops 5 bases and J drops 7 bases, leaving 12 bases in between. The germline V gene (reference sequence) sets CDR1 to SGHNT and CDR2 to YYREEE. After CFSE-labeled PBMCs were cultured without a stimulus, the autoproliferating (CFSEdim) and non-proliferating (CFSEhi) T cell fractions were sequenced separately. Altogether, roughly 50 million CFSE-labeled PBMCs were kept in culture for around 7 days with no stimulus, after which the replicate wells were combined. PBMCs were labeled with around 0.45 uM CFSE and were cultured without exogenous stimuli in serum-free AIM-V medium. Before use, PBMCs were isolated by Ficoll density gradient centrifugation and cryopreserved. Using a FACSAria III, live 7-AAD-negative cells were sorted, then washed with PBS and stored frozen at -80 degrees C as dry pellets.

These data come from a study of memory B cells and T cells in multiple sclerosis (dated by TCRdb to 2016 to 2019). Broadly, across the study: TCR beta repertoires of autoproliferating peripheral T cells were compared with the TCR beta repertoires of brain lesion-infiltrating T cells in multiple sclerosis patients. TCR sequencing involved a couple of multiple sclerosis patients from whom brain lesions at autopsy or brain-infiltrating cells from biopsy were available. General conclusions and limits of the study: Because clone-set sizes differed between compartments, counts of shared clonotypes were influenced and normalization was required.

TCRbeta CDR3 regions were amplified from extracted genomic DNA using the immunoSEQ Platform. The immunoSEQ assay combined multiplex PCR with high-throughput sequencing and a vendor bioinformatics pipeline. The authors' analysis ran thus. Non-productive sequences and CDR3s shorter than 4 amino acids were excluded, and clonotype frequencies were recalculated for each sample. In immunoSEQ Analyzer 2.0, shared clonotypes were identified as identical CDR3 amino acid, V gene and J gene sequences. To normalize repertoire overlap, the number of shared clonotypes was divided by the product of the two clone-set sizes and multiplied by 1000 to give arbitrary units. Entries here come from immuneACCESS through TCRdb and include only in-frame sequences with V and J called. Some clones fail to appear in such tables; in the studies checked, an unresolved V gene covers under half of the shortfall, and the cause of the remainder is unknown. D and trimming were read from the DNA, whereas the V and J calls and clone size are those reported in that table. This sample is represented by over 35,000 clones; roughly 87% of them were singletons. 0.9% to 1.3% of the sample rests with the top ten.

Sequencing was done on a sample of PBMCs from blood kept in culture. This TCR was sampled from a human donor with multiple sclerosis. Rearrangement joined TRBV5-4 to TRBJ2-2; 5 matching bases give a weak D call of TRBD1. The CDR3 is CASRAGFGGELFF. The DNA reads TGTGCCAGCAGGGCAGGGTTTGGCGGGGAGCTGTTTTTT.